What follows are 30 T cell receptor beta chains derived from one specimen sequenced in a study of T cell clusters in autoimmune cytopenias. Each sample's input was roughly 270 ng genomic DNA, 40,000 or so genome equivalents. Multiplex touch-down PCR amplified TRB using TRB-A and TRB-B pools in one tube. Reprocessing the multiplex PCR reads, TCRdb reports a single entry for every CDR3 protein and omits DNA. The record lists under 8,500 distinct CDR3 sequences, of which the ten most abundant hold roughly 6%. The sample consisted of peripheral blood. The receptors originated from a human donor with an autoimmune cytopenia or autoimmune hepatitis (not recorded which).

Judged by frequency, this clonotype is medium-sized. This rearrangement joins TRBV6-1 to TRBJ1-6. CDR3 length equals 13 residues. In germline, CDR1 is MNHNS, CDR2 SASEGT. This CDR3 reads CASSAGNNSPLHF.

This clonotype shows up as medium-sized by frequency. The rearrangement uses TRBV5-5 and TRBJ1-2; the D gene TCRdb calls, TRBD1, cannot be checked with no DNA. Germline V CDR1 and CDR2: SGHKS, YYEKEE (reference sequence). This CDR3 has 15 residues. The CDR3 here is CASSRFDSTNYGYTF.

By frequency, this clonotype is medium-sized (0.01 to 0.1%). This chain connects TRBV27 to TRBJ1-2; TCRdb names TRBD1, which stays unverified in the absence of DNA. The CDR3 runs 12 residues. CDR1 and CDR2 from the germline V gene are MNHEY and SMNVEV (reference sequence). CDR3 in amino acids: CATSRGGHGYTF.

V is TRBV5-5 and J is TRBJ1-5; TCRdb picks TRBD1, but there is no DNA to check that call. Germline V CDR1 and CDR2: SGHKS, YYEKEE (reference sequence). The CDR3 contains 14 residues. CDR3 loop: CASRKTGEGGPQHF.

The chain carries TRBV10-3 and TRBJ2-3; TCRdb's D call of TRBD2 is untestable without DNA. This CDR3 has 14 amino acids. Germline V gives CDR1 ENHRY, CDR2 SYGVKD. CDR3 protein: CAISRGGAQDTQYF.

Its frequency marks this clonotype as medium-sized. The gene calls are TRBV6-5 and TRBJ2-7; without DNA, the TCRdb call of TRBD1 cannot be checked. CDR3 size: 16 residues. CDR1 is MNHEY, CDR2 SVGAGI, per germline. Here the CDR3 reads CASSLLGGTGIFEQYF.

Measured by frequency, this clonotype is medium-sized. The chain uses TRBV18 and TRBJ2-5; TCRdb's D gene call, TRBD1, goes unchecked for lack of DNA. The V gene's germline CDR1 is KGHSH and CDR2 LQKENI. The CDR3 spans 13 residues. The chain's CDR3 is CASSPGQQETQYF.

V and J are TRBV12-3 or TRBV12-4 and TRBJ2-2; with no DNA, the TCRdb D assignment of TRBD2 cannot be verified. The CDR3 spans 15 residues. CDR3 sequence reads: CASSLVPMGRISVFF.

This clonotype counts as medium-sized by frequency. The V call is TRBV19, the J call TRBJ1-5; with no DNA, the TCRdb D assignment of TRBD1 cannot be verified. The CDR3 loop spans 15 amino acids. CDR1 is LNHDA, CDR2 SQIVND, per germline (reference sequence). CDR3 sequence reads: CASSITGSSNQPQHF.

In terms of frequency, this clonotype is medium-sized. The chain recombines TRBV19 with TRBJ1-1; lacking DNA, the TRBD1 call made by TCRdb goes unchecked. The CDR3 has 17 residues. Germline CDR1 and CDR2: LNHDA and SQIVND (reference sequence). The CDR3: CASSIVGGQGANTEAFF.

This clonotype ranks as medium-sized (0.01 to 0.1%) in terms of frequency. CDR3 residues: CASSPARGNTEAFF. The genes are TRBV27 and TRBJ1-1. Per the germline V gene, CDR1 is MNHEY and CDR2 is SMNVEV (reference sequence). This CDR3 region has 14 residues.

The rearrangement joins TRBV25-1 to TRBJ2-1. This CDR3 has 12 residues. Germline V gene sequence: CDR1 MGHDK, CDR2 SYGVNS. CDR3 protein: CASRTPYNEQFF.

This sequence joins TRBV12-3 or TRBV12-4 and TRBJ1-2; the TRBD1 assignment by TCRdb is unverifiable without DNA. The CDR3 covers 15 residues. CDR3 sequence reads: CASKLYGQGVVGYTF.

V gene TRBV5-5 combines with J gene TRBJ1-4. The CDR3 runs to 13 residues. The germline gives CDR1 SGHKS, CDR2 YYEKEE (reference sequence). The CDR3 sequence is CASNGTAGVELFF.

This sequence joins TRBV10-2 and TRBJ1-5; checking the TCRdb D call of TRBD1 is not possible without DNA. CDR1 WSHSY and CDR2 SAAADI come from the germline V gene. The CDR3 runs to 13 residues. The CDR3 here is CASSDRDNQPQHF.

This rearrangement joins TRBV18 to TRBJ1-2; TCRdb's D call, TRBD1, is unchecked because there is no DNA. The CDR3 sequence is 15 residues long. The germline V gene encodes CDR1 KGHSH and CDR2 LQKENI. The CDR3: CASSPGTGWRGGYTF.

The rearrangement uses TRBV6-6 and TRBJ1-1; TCRdb reports TRBD1, a call that lacks DNA to check it against. CDR3 length: 16 residues. Germline CDR1 and CDR2: MNHNY and SVGAGI (reference sequence). The CDR3 is CASSREDRPENTEAFF.

This clonotype is medium-sized by frequency. The rearrangement uses TRBV11-1 and TRBJ1-2; TCRdb lists TRBD1, though no DNA is available to test this call. In germline, CDR1 is SGHAT, CDR2 FQDESV (reference sequence). The CDR3 spans 16 residues. The chain's CDR3 is CASSSTREFTNYGYTF.

V and J are TRBV6-6 and TRBJ1-1. The CDR3 runs 11 residues. In germline, CDR1 is MNHNY, CDR2 SVGAGI (reference sequence). Here the CDR3 reads CASSSSEKAFF.

In terms of frequency, this clonotype is medium-sized. This sequence joins TRBV6-5 and TRBJ2-1; the TCRdb call, TRBD1, lacks DNA for checking. The length of the CDR3 is 15 residues. Germline values: CDR1 MNHEY, CDR2 SVGAGI. This CDR3 reads CASVKVAGGYNEQFF.

The genes are TRBV18 and TRBJ2-5. The CDR3 is 11 residues long. The germline gives CDR1 KGHSH, CDR2 LQKENI. This CDR3 is CASSLQETQYF.

This clonotype is labeled medium-sized based on frequency. This chain uses TRBV6-2 or TRBV6-3 with TRBJ2-2; TCRdb's D call, TRBD1, is unchecked because there is no DNA. This CDR3 has 14 residues. Germline V lookup: CDR1 MNHEY, CDR2 SVGEGT. The CDR3 loop is CASGLTVNTGELFF.

V and J are TRBV7-2 and TRBJ2-5; TCRdb's D call, TRBD1, is unchecked because there is no DNA. There are 16 residues in the CDR3. CDR1 SGHTA and CDR2 FQGNSA come from the germline V gene. CDR3 protein: CASSLAPGASKETQYF.

CDR3 amino acids: CAITREASNSPLHF. The J gene is TRBJ1-6, the V gene TRBV6-5. Per the germline V gene, CDR1 is MNHEY and CDR2 is SVGAGI. The CDR3 has 14 residues.

This sequence joins TRBV9 and TRBJ2-2; TCRdb calls TRBD1, which cannot be checked without DNA. Germline V gene data show CDR1 as SGDLS and CDR2 as YYNGEE. The CDR3 extends over 14 amino acids. The CDR3 region is CASSRGQGAGELFF. Based on the CDR3 plus reference TRBV9 and TRBJ2-2, the full variable domain is DSGVTQTPKHLITATGQRVTLRCSPRSGDLSVYWYQQSLDQGLQFLIQYYNGEERAKGNILERFSAQQFPDLHSELNLSSLELGDSALYFCASSRGQGAGELFFGEGSRLTVL.

Frequency places this clonotype as medium-sized. CDR3 sequence: CASTIGPQETQYF. The rearrangement links TRBV15 to TRBJ2-5. The CDR3 spans 13 residues. CDR1 and CDR2 from the germline V gene are LNHNV and YYDKDF (reference sequence).

The V and J genes are TRBV5-1 and TRBJ1-4; the TCRdb call, TRBD1, lacks DNA for checking. Germline V gene data show CDR1 as SGHRS and CDR2 as YFSETQ. The CDR3 runs to 15 residues. The CDR3 loop reads CASSWAGQSHEKLFF.

The rearrangement joins TRBV27 to TRBJ2-7; TCRdb indicates TRBD1, and absent DNA this call remains unverified. The CDR3 contains 16 residues. Germline CDR1 MNHEY, CDR2 SMNVEV (reference sequence). The CDR3 protein is CASSTRTGSVTYEQYF.

This clonotype ranks as medium-sized in terms of frequency. This chain links TRBV19 with TRBJ1-5. The length of the CDR3 is 11 residues. The germline V gene encodes CDR1 LNHDA and CDR2 SQIVND (reference sequence). CDR3: CASGINQPQHF.

This rearrangement joins TRBV6-2 or TRBV6-3 to TRBJ1-1. There are 11 residues in the CDR3. Looked up from germline, CDR1 is MNHEY and CDR2 is SVGEGT. The CDR3 loop is CASSEAAEAFF.